This TCR beta chain is drawn from a study of regulatory T cells in long-lasting Graves disease (dated by TCRdb to 2020 to 2022). Study-wide context: Newly diagnosed Graves' disease patients had taken antithyroid drugs for less than 3 months. A total of around 35 samples were covered by TCR sequencing, comprising around 13 persistent and about 20 newly diagnosed Graves' disease patients. Persistent Graves' disease patients were compared with newly diagnosed Graves' disease patients by peripheral blood TCR sequencing and RNA sequencing. The study was registered as a clinical trial and conducted in China. Broad study findings and their caveats: Persistent disease showed preferential use of TRBV28, TRBJ1-2 and TRBJ2-5, whereas newly diagnosed disease favored TRBV20-1 and TRBJ2-1. As a limitation, the authors acknowledged that the small sample size may reduce accuracy. Sequencing and analysis were restricted to the TCR beta chain. Compared with newly diagnosed patients, patients with persistent Graves' disease had lower TCR Shannon entropy and fewer highly expanded clones, which suggests clonal expansion. A larger number of public clonotypes was shared among persistent patients (about 2,700) than among newly diagnosed patients (approximately 930). Because the primary lesion, thyroid tissue, could not be accessed, the study looked at peripheral blood alone.

This clonotype was counted ten times or more. Its antigen is not yet known. The record has no base qualities; no much larger clone is one base away. The time point tag for this specimen amounts to: newly diagnosed GD, antithyroid drugs for less than 3 months. For both TCR sequencing and RNA sequencing, RNA was extracted from PBMCs in TRIzol. The diagnosis of Graves' disease followed American Thyroid Association guidelines. Patients were recruited from an endocrinology department in Xi'an, China. From each patient, 7.5 to 9.5 milliliters of peripheral blood was collected into an EDTA anticoagulant tube. Ficoll Paque Plus density gradient separation was used to isolate PBMCs, and no further T cell sorting was done. RNA quality was checked with an Agilent 2100 Bioanalyzer and agarose gel, and concentration with a NanoDrop 2000. At the junction V is shortened by 0 bases and J by 2 bases, with 7 bases in between. The CDR3 goes from the cysteine to the phenylalanine over 15 residues. Just CDR3 DNA is preserved here, 45 bases in frame from base 1. In the germline V gene (reference sequence), CDR1 corresponds to LGHDT and CDR2 to YNNKEL.

Libraries were made using multiplex PCR. TCRdb lists the instrument as Illumina HiSeq 4000. CDR3 regions were amplified by Arm-PCR with iRepertoire HTBI primers to construct TCR beta libraries. Gel purification was performed on PCR products prior to sequencing. For the original study's pipeline: A total of around 59 TRBV and some 13 TRBJ segments were identified across samples and were used for gene usage analysis of CDR3 amino acid clonotypes. Filtered high-quality paired reads were merged into contigs using COPE and FqMerger. Contigs were aligned with BLAST to IMGT TRBV, TRBD and TRBJ reference genes, and CDR3 was defined per IMGT. Highly expanded clones were defined as clonotypes with a frequency above 0.1%. Repertoire diversity was measured by Shannon entropy, and V-J evenness by the Gini coefficient. Public clonotypes were defined as clonotypes shared by more than one individual. TCRdb trimmed the raw reads at Q25, called clones with MiXCR and kept productive beta chains. Under each unique CDR3 protein, matching rows form one entry showing the most common genes and DNA. None of the V and J calls come from the authors' own analysis; TCRdb made them. For this sample there are 300,000 to 400,000 distinct CDR3 sequences; about 18% appear just once. The ten largest clones capture 35% to 45% of the sample.

The rearranged chain carries TRBV3-1 and TRBJ2-2; the D gene remains uncertain. The TCR comes from a female donor with Graves disease. The specimen comprised peripheral blood mononuclear cells (PBMCs), sampled at new diagnosis, from a patient treated with antithyroid drugs. The sequence in DNA is TGTGCCAGCAGCCAAGAGGCGGTTAACACCGGGGAGCTGTTTTTT. This gives the protein CASSQEAVNTGELFF.